This T cell receptor beta chain was captured in a study of cytomegalovirus exposure and HLA in healthy donors. Notes on the study in general: There were some V segments, including TRBV6-2 and TRBV6-3, excluded as indistinguishable. Published work reported that the classifier diagnosed cytomegalovirus status with high specificity and sensitivity.

CDR1 and CDR2 from the germline V gene are MDHEN and SYDVKM. CDR3 size: 13 residues. The PCR had 60 Vbeta and 13 Jbeta primers. TCRdb keeps only in-frame clones here, not all; method: immunoSEQ multiplex PCR. Of some 85,000 clones detected, approximately 76% appear once; the ten largest clones hold around 1.5%. Notes on this clone: No antigen is known for it.

The V call is TRBV28, the J call TRBJ2-5, with TRBD1 identical over 8 bases. With the DNA end fitting TRBJ2-7 better, the J assignment may be wrong. The sequence derives from a male donor in good health and CMV-seronegative. Sequencing used PBMCs. Here the CDR3 reads CASRTGTGYEQYF. The DNA of the CDR3 is TGTGCCAGCAGAACCGGGACAGGCTACGAGCAGTACTTC.